This T cell receptor beta chain was sequenced in a study of blood T cell repertoires in COVID-19. Donors in Cohort 3 counted as recovered after two negative PCRs, clearance, or symptom resolution. Data came from immunoSEQ multiplex PCR; TCRdb stores just in-frame clones and leaves some out. This table has under 300,000 clones, 88% appearing once. Trimming removed 4 bases at V and 0 bases at J, with 5 bases between. The CDR3 length is 14 residues. Germline CDR1 is SGHRS and CDR2 is YFSETQ. The sequence came from a woman between 25 and 40 years old who had recovered from COVID-19. The J gene is TRBJ1-6, the V gene TRBV5-1, with no clear D. The sequenced sample consisted of PBMCs or T cells enriched from blood (not recorded which). CDR3 in amino acids: CASSLSSYNSPLHF. The CDR3 nucleotides are TGCGCCAGCAGCCTTAGCTCCTATAATTCACCCCTCCACTTT.